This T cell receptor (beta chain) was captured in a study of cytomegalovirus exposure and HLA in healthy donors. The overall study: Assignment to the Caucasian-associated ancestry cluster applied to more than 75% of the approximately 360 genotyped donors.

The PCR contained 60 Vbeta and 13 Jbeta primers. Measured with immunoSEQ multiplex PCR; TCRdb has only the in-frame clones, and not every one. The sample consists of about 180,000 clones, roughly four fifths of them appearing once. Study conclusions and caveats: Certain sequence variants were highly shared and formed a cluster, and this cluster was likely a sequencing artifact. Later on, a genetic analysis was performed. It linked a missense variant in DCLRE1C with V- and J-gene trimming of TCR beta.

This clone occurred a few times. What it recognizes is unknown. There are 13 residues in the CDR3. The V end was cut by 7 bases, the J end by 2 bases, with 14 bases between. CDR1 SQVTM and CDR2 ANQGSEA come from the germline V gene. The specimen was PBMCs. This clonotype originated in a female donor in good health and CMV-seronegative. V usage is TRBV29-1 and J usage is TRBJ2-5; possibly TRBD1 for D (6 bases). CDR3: CSAADRLQETQYF. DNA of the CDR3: TGCAGCGCCGCGGACAGACTACAAGAGACCCAGTACTTC. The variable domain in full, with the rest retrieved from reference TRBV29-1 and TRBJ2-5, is SAVISQKPSRDICQRGTSLTIQCQVDSQVTMMFWYRQQPGQSLTLIATANQGSEATYESGFVIDKFPISRPNLTFSTLTVSNMSPEDSSIYLCSAADRLQETQYFGPGTRLLVL.